These 28 T cell receptor beta chains share one sample of origin, sequenced in a study of T cells in localized non-small cell lung cancer. Generated by immunoSEQ multiplex PCR, the TCRdb table keeps only in-frame clones and is missing some. Of around 1,600 clones listed, about 20% are singletons. Sequenced material: normal lung tissue next to the tumor, taken before any cancer treatment. Receptors originate from a woman aged 35-70 years with stage I lung adenocarcinoma.

This chain links TRBV4-1 with TRBJ1-4; D is uncertain. V was shortened by 0 bases and J by 5 bases, with 10 bases between the two germline ends. The CDR3 runs to 15 residues. Germline CDR1 reads MGHRA; CDR2 reads YSYEKL. The CDR3 loop is CASSQDHRGNEKLFF. For the CDR3, the DNA is TGCGCCAGCAGCCAAGATCATCGAGGGAATGAAAAACTGTTTTTT.

This chain links TRBV30 with TRBJ1-1; the D is unclear. Germline V lookup: CDR1 GTSNPN, CDR2 SVGIG (reference sequence). The CDR3 consists of 14 residues. V was pared by 0 bases and J by 9 bases, with 17 bases between. The DNA for the CDR3 is TGTGCCTGGAGTGTAACCGGGCCGTCCAAGCAAGCTTTCTTT. It codes for CAWSVTGPSKQAFF.

This clone was seen a few times. This chain uses TRBV9 with TRBJ1-1; D call uncertain. This CDR3 region has 16 residues. V was pared by 4 bases and J by 5 bases, with 21 bases between. Germline CDR1 reads SGDLS; CDR2 reads YYNGEE. The CDR3 DNA sequence: TGTGCCAGCAGCCCGAAGGGAGGAAGACCGGAGACTGAAGCTTTCTTT. Encoded protein: CASSPKGGRPETEAFF.

This clone occurred once. This chain uses TRBV30 with TRBJ1-1, with 7 bases matching TRBD1. V shed 4 bases, J shed 5 bases, and the junction held 13 bases outside the gene matches. CDR1 is GTSNPN and CDR2 is SVGIG in the germline V gene (reference sequence). The CDR3 length is 15 residues. The CDR3 reads CAWIYRGAGPTEAFF. The CDR3 nucleotides are TGTGCCTGGATTTACAGGGGCGCAGGCCCTACTGAAGCTTTCTTT.

This clone is medium-sized in the sample. This sequence joins TRBV9 and TRBJ2-4; D is perhaps TRBD1 (6 bases). CDR1 is SGDLS and CDR2 is YYNGEE in the germline V gene. The CDR3 extends over 14 amino acids. V gave up 3 bases and J gave up 3 bases, with 10 bases separating them. The DNA for the CDR3 is TGTGCCAGCAGCGGACCGGGACACAAAAACATTCAGTACTTC. Protein: CASSGPGHKNIQYF.

The rearrangement joins TRBV25-1 to TRBJ2-7; D assignment may be TRBD1 or TRBD2 (6 bases each). Trimming removed 9 bases from V and 2 bases from J, with 14 bases in between. The V gene's germline CDR1 is MGHDK and CDR2 SYGVNS. CDR3 length: 13 amino acids. Here the CDR3 reads CASRGAGPYEQYF. DNA for the CDR3: TGTGCCAGTAGGGGGGCAGGTCCCTACGAGCAGTACTTC.

This clone was recorded a few times. The chain recombines TRBV19 with TRBJ1-1; no definite D call. Germline CDR1 LNHDA, CDR2 SQIVND (reference sequence). The ends were cut back, 5 bases at V and 1 base at J, with 14 bases in the middle. The length of the CDR3 is 15 residues. The CDR3 spells CASSDPEEANTEAFF. DNA for the CDR3: TGTGCCAGTAGTGACCCAGAGGAGGCGAACACTGAAGCTTTCTTT.

This clone was seen only a few times. The rearrangement uses TRBV28 and TRBJ1-2; tentatively, D is TRBD1 (5 bases). Trimming took off 6 bases at V and 7 bases at J, with 21 bases between the two ends. This CDR3 contains 15 residues. The V gene's germline CDR1 is MDHEN and CDR2 SYDVKM. The CDR3 DNA sequence: TGTGCCAGCAGAACTCAAATGCGGGGGGAAGGTGGCTACACCTTC. As protein: CASRTQMRGEGGYTF.

CDR3 sequence: CAWMAGNYGYTF. The CDR3 DNA reads TGTGCCTGGATGGCGGGAAACTATGGCTACACCTTC. The chain has TRBV30 and TRBJ1-2; D is unclear. The V end lost 4 bases, the J end lost 2 bases, and 8 bases lay between the germline ends. Germline V gene lookup returns CDR1 GTSNPN and CDR2 SVGIG (reference sequence). This CDR3 is 12 amino acids long. The full variable domain, its missing parts supplied by reference TRBV30 and TRBJ1-2, is SQTIHQWPATLVQPVGSPLSLECTVEGTSNPNLYWYRQAAGRGLQLLFYSVGIGQISSEVPQNLSASRPQDRQFILSSKKLLLSDSGFYLCAWMAGNYGYTFGSGTRLTVV.

The table lists this clone with a few counts. The chain couples TRBV15 to TRBJ1-2; no definite D call. The CDR3 is made up of 15 amino acids. Germline CDR1 and CDR2: LNHNV and YYDKDF (reference sequence). V lost 0 bases, J lost 4 bases, and 12 bases lay in between. CDR3 bases: TGTGCCACCAGCAGAGATAGGAACAGCATCTATGGCTACACCTTC. It yields the protein CATSRDRNSIYGYTF.

This chain connects TRBV9 to TRBJ1-1; 9 bases fit TRBD1. Trimming removed 3 bases from V and 8 bases from J; junction bases left unmatched: 20. In germline, CDR1 is SGDLS, CDR2 YYNGEE. The CDR3 is 18 amino acids. CDR3 bases: TGTGCCAGCAGCGCTACGGGGGTGGGACAGGGCCTTCCTGGGGAAGCTTTCTTT. It yields the protein CASSATGVGQGLPGEAFF.

By frequency in the sample, this clone is medium-sized (0.01 to 0.1%). The rearrangement links TRBV6-8 to TRBJ2-1, with 7 bases fitting TRBD1. Germline V gene lookup returns CDR1 MNHGY and CDR2 SAAAGT. The CDR3 is 13 residues long. V gave up 10 bases and J gave up 9 bases; unmatched junction bases: 12. The CDR3 DNA follows: TGTGCCATCAGGGGGAACGGGCAGATTGAGCAGTTCTTC. Amino acids: CAIRGNGQIEQFF.

In its sample, this clone ranks as medium-sized. V and J are TRBV6-8 and TRBJ2-5; a possible D gene is TRBD2 (6 bases). From germline, CDR1 is MNHGY and CDR2 SAAAGT. The CDR3 extends over 15 amino acids. Deletions cut 4 bases from V and 3 bases from J, with 15 bases between. The chain's CDR3 is CASSLGLSVKETQYF. Here the CDR3 DNA reads TGTGCCAGCAGTTTGGGACTGTCAGTTAAAGAGACCCAGTACTTC.

The table lists this clone with a few counts. CDR3 nucleotides: TGTGCCAGTAGTCCCCGGACAGATTATAGCAATCAGCCCCAGCATTTT. Its protein product is CASSPRTDYSNQPQHF. This chain links TRBV19 with TRBJ1-5; possible D gene TRBD1, 6 bases. V was cut by 5 bases and J by 0 bases, with 14 bases left in between. CDR1 is LNHDA and CDR2 is SQIVND in the germline V gene (reference sequence). This CDR3 comprises 16 residues.

In its sample, this clone was seen a few times. This chain uses TRBV30 with TRBJ1-2; 9 bases are shared with TRBD1. The CDR3 loop spans 16 amino acids. The V gene end was trimmed by 0 bases and the J gene end by 2 bases; junction bases not matched to a gene: 7. Germline assignment: CDR1 GTSNPN and CDR2 SVGIG (reference sequence). The CDR3 sequence is CAWSVPTGGRNYGYTF. The CDR3 DNA follows: TGTGCCTGGAGTGTTCCGACAGGGGGTAGAAACTATGGCTACACCTTC.

This clone has more than one count but fewer than ten. V gene TRBV6-8 combines with J gene TRBJ2-7; 8 positions agree with TRBD1. V was pared by 5 bases and J by 1 base, with 7 bases of the junction left unmatched. Germline V lookup: CDR1 MNHGY, CDR2 SAAAGT. This CDR3 has 15 amino acids. The CDR3 DNA follows: TGTGCCAGCAGTACCGGACAGGGTTGGTCCTACGAGCAGTACTTC. Residues: CASSTGQGWSYEQYF.

This clone has only a few counts. This chain joins TRBV9 and TRBJ2-1; 12 bases are shared with TRBD2. Germline V lookup: CDR1 SGDLS, CDR2 YYNGEE. V shed 4 bases, J shed 6 bases, and the junction held 8 bases outside the gene matches. The CDR3 spans 16 residues. This chain's CDR3 is CASSSTTLAGGNEQFF. In nucleotides, the CDR3 is TGTGCCAGCAGCTCGACGACACTAGCGGGGGGCAATGAGCAGTTCTTC.

V and J are TRBV28 and TRBJ1-3; no clear D. Germline V lookup: CDR1 MDHEN, CDR2 SYDVKM. Between the trimmed V and J ends, which lost 7 bases and 2 bases, there was a span of 12 bases. The CDR3 loop spans 14 amino acids. In DNA, the CDR3 is TGTGCCAGCACCGCCGGAGGGCCTGGAAACACCATATATTTT. This encodes CASTAGGPGNTIYF. Combining the CDR3 with reference TRBV28 and TRBJ1-3 gives the whole variable domain DVKVTQSSRYLVKRTGEKVFLECVQDMDHENMFWYRQDPGLGLRLIYFSYDVKMKEKGDIPEGYSVSREKKERFSLILESASTNQTSMYLCASTAGGPGNTIYFGEGSWLTVV.

The rearrangement links TRBV19 to TRBJ1-2; TRBD1 aligns across 7 bases. The CDR3 covers 13 residues. Germline CDR1 reads LNHDA; CDR2 reads SQIVND (reference sequence). The ends lost 10 bases at V and 2 bases at J; junction bases unmatched: 7. The CDR3 reads CATVEQGNYGYTF. The CDR3 coding sequence is TGTGCCACCGTGGAACAGGGGAACTATGGCTACACCTTC.

The chain carries TRBV15 and TRBJ1-1, with D uncertain. V lost 0 bases, J lost 1 base, and 6 bases lay in between. The CDR3 covers 14 residues. The germline gives CDR1 LNHNV, CDR2 YYDKDF (reference sequence). CDR3 sequence reads: CATSRDMGNTEAFF. Here the CDR3 DNA reads TGTGCCACCAGCAGAGATATGGGGAACACTGAAGCTTTCTTT.

This chain links TRBV30 with TRBJ2-1; 7 bases are shared with TRBD1. Germline lookup yields CDR1 GTSNPN and CDR2 SVGIG (reference sequence). V dropped 2 bases and J dropped 3; count of bases not matched to a gene: 4. This CDR3 comprises 14 residues. CDR3 sequence: CAWSPGQHYNEQFF. The CDR3 DNA follows: TGTGCCTGGAGTCCGGGACAGCACTACAATGAGCAGTTCTTC.

The V call is TRBV10-3, the J call TRBJ1-6, with D possibly TRBD1 on 5 matching bases. Germline values: CDR1 ENHRY, CDR2 SYGVKD. V was trimmed by 2 bases and J by 0 bases, leaving 5 bases between them. CDR3 length: 15 amino acids. The CDR3 DNA reads as TGTGCCATCAGTGAGGGGGGCTCCTATAATTCACCCCTCCACTTT. Translation: CAISEGGSYNSPLHF.

Details on this clone: Its ends do not fully match the called genes, so a read error is possible. The chain has TRBV11-3 and TRBJ2-7; D is uncertain. The CDR3 spans 14 residues. The V gene's germline CDR1 is SGHNT and CDR2 YENEEA. CDR3 bases: TGTGCCAGCAGCTTACGAGCCCACTCCCACGAGCAGTACTTC. Amino acids: CASSLRAHSHEQYF.

This clone has only a few counts. The chain is built from TRBV6-1 and TRBJ1-4, with D possibly being TRBD1 (5 bases). The V gene lost 1 base and the J gene lost 8 bases, with 11 bases spanning the gap. The CDR3 extends over 14 amino acids. Germline loops: CDR1 MNHNS, CDR2 SASEGT. Here the CDR3 DNA reads TGTGCCAGCAGTGAAGACCTTGGGGCAGAAAAACTGTTTTTT. Its translation is CASSEDLGAEKLFF.

V usage is TRBV27 and J usage is TRBJ1-2; a weak D match, TRBD1 (5 bases). Deletions cut 4 bases from V and 7 bases from J, with 16 bases between. The CDR3 sequence is 14 residues long. Germline lookup yields CDR1 MNHEY and CDR2 SMNVEV (reference sequence). This CDR3 reads CASSSGGMNSGYTF. CDR3 sequence (DNA): TGTGCCAGCAGTTCTGGGGGGATGAATAGTGGCTACACCTTC.

The chain carries TRBV30 and TRBJ2-7, with D possibly being TRBD1 or TRBD2 (5 bases each). The CDR3 has 13 residues. V gave up 6 bases and J gave up 3 bases, with 15 bases separating them. Germline V gene data show CDR1 as GTSNPN and CDR2 as SVGIG (reference sequence). The CDR3 sequence: CACLTDGGYEQYF. The CDR3 region has the DNA TGTGCCTGCCTGACGGATGGGGGCTACGAGCAGTACTTC.

This clone has more than one count but fewer than ten. The chain links TRBV6-8 to TRBJ2-7; TRBD1 is a possible D gene (5 bases). The CDR3 is made up of 13 amino acids. Trimming left V 6 bases short and J 0 bases short, with 9 bases between. CDR1 is MNHGY and CDR2 is SAAAGT in the germline V gene. In DNA form, the CDR3 reads TGTGCCAGCAGGACAGTCGCCTCCTACGAGCAGTACTTC. It encodes CASRTVASYEQYF.

In its sample, this clone is medium-sized. The chain is built from TRBV9 and TRBJ2-7, with D possibly TRBD1 on 6 matching bases. Germline V gene data show CDR1 as SGDLS and CDR2 as YYNGEE. The CDR3 is 13 amino acids. The ends were cut back, 4 bases at V and 5 bases at J, with 13 bases in the middle. CDR3 DNA sequence: TGTGCCAGCAGCAGGGACATCAGGGACGAGCAGTACTTC. Amino acids: CASSRDIRDEQYF.